The sequence of this TCR beta chain was determined in a study of blood T cells in healthy people across ages. With a J-beta primer mix and a sample-barcoded 5' primer, a second PCR ran about 7 to 12 cycles. Each of the cDNA molecules was tagged by a template-switch adaptor with 12 random nucleotides. TCRdb re-called the 5' RACE reads through MiXCR, storing one row per CDR3 protein. Found here are some 850,000 distinct CDR3 sequences, roughly 25% of them singletons; the top ten hold 3%. The CDR3 is made up of 16 amino acids. Germline CDR1 reads KGHSH; CDR2 reads LQKENI. Trimming cost V 1 base and J 2 bases; bases outside gene matches: 4. This sample was also put to use in a study of T cells of mothers and their children. That source notes: A few healthy Caucasian mothers and their six children were the donors.

The chain has TRBV18 and TRBJ2-5, with 10 bases aligning to TRBD2. The clonotype originates from a boy between 5 and 17 years old in good health. The source material was blood. CDR3 amino acids: CASSPLQLAGQETQYF. Here the CDR3 DNA reads TGTGCCAGCTCACCACTACAACTAGCGGGGCAAGAGACCCAGTACTTC.